This T cell receptor beta chain is drawn from a study of T cell responses to AZD1222 COVID-19 vaccine. Assay: immunoSEQ multiplex PCR; the TCRdb copy retains only in-frame clones and omits some. The data show 120,000 to 150,000 clones, 70% to 90% seen once. CDR1 and CDR2 (germline): GTSNPN, SVGIG (reference sequence). The CDR3 length is 14 residues. V was pared by 1 base and J by 3 bases, with 2 bases of the junction left unmatched. The V gene is TRBV30, the J gene TRBJ1-5, with 8 bases that match TRBD1. Sequenced here: peripheral blood, sampled on day 0 of AZD1222 vaccination. This sequence originates from an adult in good health. The CDR3 bases are TGTGCCTGGAGTGCAGGGGGCTACAATCAGCCCCAGCATTTT. Translating gives CAWSAGGYNQPQHF.